Listed below are T cell receptor beta chains from one sample, sequenced in a study of T cell repertoires in cytomegalovirus infection. A single record per CDR3 protein comes from TCRdb applying MiXCR to the reads. The table includes around 450,000 distinct CDR3 sequences, around 32% detected once. The sequenced sample consisted of PBMCs. These receptors were obtained from a human donor in good health (CMV status not recorded). Some clones in this sample may be carry-over from other donors' samples. Both conserved end residues are part of each CDR3. The order of the fields is J gene, D gene, clone size, V gene, CDR3 protein, CDR3 DNA. A D gene is named only where the DNA matches it firmly. For some rows the clone size is stated as once, few or many, or as a class when expanded; others skip it.

TRBJ1-2 | . | . | TRBV28 | CASSLGAPGAHHYGYTF | TGTGCCAGCAGTTTAGGCGCCCCGGGGGCGCATCATTATGGCTACACCTTC
TRBJ2-7 | . | few | TRBV28 | CASTVGGLTYEQYF | TGTGCCAGCACCGTAGGGGGGTTGACCTACGAGCAGTACTTC
TRBJ2-1 | TRBD2 | . | TRBV6-6 | CAAREGVWNEQFF | TGTGCCGCCCGGGAGGGGGTTTGGAATGAGCAGTTCTTC
TRBJ2-1 | . | few | TRBV6-6 | CASSYRAVLSNEQFF | TGTGCCAGCAGTTACCGGGCAGTCCTCTCCAATGAGCAGTTCTTC
TRBJ1-3 | TRBD1 | . | TRBV20-1 | CSGRGAGNTIYF | TGCAGTGGCAGGGGGGCTGGAAACACCATATATTTT
TRBJ1-1 | TRBD1 | . | TRBV7-2 | CASSLAQGAPFESFF | TGTGCCAGCAGCTTAGCCCAGGGGGCTCCATTTGAATCTTTCTTT
TRBJ2-1 | . | many | TRBV11-2 | CASSLTWVDEQFF | TGTGCCAGCAGCTTAACGTGGGTGGATGAGCAGTTCTTC
TRBJ1-1 | . | few | TRBV20-1 | CSASPGPAEAFF | TGCAGTGCGTCGCCGGGACCCGCTGAAGCTTTCTTT
TRBJ2-7 | . | many | TRBV7-2 | CASSLLRGYEQYF | TGTGCCAGCAGCTTACTACGGGGATACGAGCAGTACTTC
TRBJ2-2 | TRBD2 | few | TRBV14 | CASSPYLGLAENTGELFF | TGTGCCAGCAGCCCATACTTGGGACTAGCGGAGAACACCGGGGAGCTGTTTTTT
TRBJ1-1 | . | . | TRBV6-5 | CASSFLPVDTEAFF | TGTGCCAGCAGTTTCCTCCCTGTGGACACTGAAGCTTTCTTT
TRBJ1-5 | . | few | TRBV5-6 | CASSAGIRGNQPQHF | TGTGCCAGCAGCGCTGGGATACGAGGTAATCAGCCCCAGCATTTT
TRBJ2-7 | TRBD1 | few | TRBV29-1 | CRPRTGRLSYEQYF | TGCAGGCCCCGGACAGGGCGACTCTCCTACGAGCAGTACTTC
TRBJ2-3 | TRBD2 | many | TRBV11-2 | CASHLAGTDTQYF | TGTGCCAGCCATCTAGCGGGAACAGATACGCAGTATTTT